The source of this TCR beta chain is a study of T cell responses to AZD1222 COVID-19 vaccine. Libraries were prepared by immunoSEQ multiplex PCR; TCRdb keeps only in-frame clonotypes and omits some of them. The sample contains about 150,000 clones, approximately 90% of which appear only once. CDR1 MGHRA and CDR2 YSYEKL come from the germline V gene. The CDR3 runs to 13 residues. V shed 2 bases and J 12 bases; nucleotides not matched to a gene: 6. Study-wide results and caveats: Rises in breadth and depth of Spike-specific TCRs came after two AZD1222 doses. Donor demographics were predominantly white British with a female majority; clonal diversity may be underestimated.

This clone has just one count. Its specificity is unknown. This clonotype was sampled from an adult who received the AZD1222 COVID-19 vaccine. This material consisted of peripheral blood, taken 28 days after the second AZD1222 dose. The chain is built from TRBV4-1 and TRBJ2-4; 8 bases are shared with TRBD1. CDR3 residues: CASSQLTGGAQYF. The DNA for the CDR3 is TGCGCCAGCAGCCAACTAACAGGGGGTGCTCAGTACTTC.